Below, 21 T cell receptor beta chains from the same sample are listed, as sequenced in a study of early T cells in non-severe SARS-CoV-2 infection. Each CDR3 protein gets one entry after TCRdb re-called the 5' RACE reads with MiXCR. The sample shows some 96,000 distinct CDR3 sequences, 14% to 15% of them seen only once. Sequencing was done on a sample of whole blood. The receptors were gathered from an adult who was a healthcare worker with PCR-confirmed SARS-CoV-2 infection or an uninfected control (not recorded which).

This clonotype has ten or more counts. The chain links TRBV6-2 or TRBV6-3 to TRBJ2-1, with D perhaps matching TRBD1 (6 bases). V shed 5 bases and J shed 8 bases, with 10 bases lying between them. CDR1 and CDR2 from the germline V gene are MNHEY and SVGEGT. This CDR3 comprises 12 residues. The CDR3 here is CASSDRTDEQFF. The DNA of the CDR3 is TGTGCCAGCAGTGATAGGACAGATGAGCAGTTCTTC.

The chain recombines TRBV7-3 with TRBJ1-1; D gene ambiguous. Per germline, CDR1 SGHTA and CDR2 FQGTGA. CDR3 size: 13 residues. Trimming pared 4 bases from V and 1 base from J, leaving 7 bases between. The CDR3 sequence: CASSSTPNTEAFF. The CDR3 DNA reads TGTGCCAGCAGCTCTACACCGAACACTGAAGCTTTCTTT.

This clonotype has only a few counts. This chain connects TRBV7-2 to TRBJ2-3, with unresolved D. This CDR3 contains 15 residues. Germline CDR1 is SGHTA and CDR2 is FQGNSA. V lost 2 bases and J lost 0, with 9 bases in between. The CDR3 nucleotides are TGTGCCAGCAGCTTACAGGCGTATAGCACAGATACGCAGTATTTT. The encoded protein is CASSLQAYSTDTQYF.

V usage is TRBV30 and J usage is TRBJ2-7; D is unresolved. The CDR3 is 12 residues long. Trimming shortened V by 0 bases and J by 7 bases, and 10 bases separated the two germline ends. Per germline, CDR1 GTSNPN and CDR2 SVGIG (reference sequence). The CDR3 nucleotides read TGTGCCTGGAGTGTAAACAGTTGGGAGCAGTACTTC. It translates to CAWSVNSWEQYF.

This clonotype occurred once. The genes are TRBV20-1 and TRBJ2-2; the D is unclear. Germline CDR1 DFQATT, CDR2 SNEGSKA (reference sequence). There are 13 residues in the CDR3. The DNA for the CDR3 is TGCAGACCCTATATAGCGAACACCGGGGAGCTGTTTTTT. Translating it yields CRPYIANTGELFF.

The V call is TRBV28, the J call TRBJ2-7, with TRBD2 as a possible D gene (5 bases). The CDR3 sequence is 12 residues long. V was cut by 7 bases and J by 5 bases, with 12 bases left in between. In germline, CDR1 is MDHEN, CDR2 SYDVKM. As DNA, the CDR3 is TGTGCCAGCACCTCTCATAGCGACGAGCAGTACTTC. It codes for CASTSHSDEQYF.

This clonotype has at least ten counts. V usage is TRBV7-2 and J usage is TRBJ2-7, with D hard to call. Germline V gives CDR1 SGHTA, CDR2 FQGNSA. V was clipped by 5 bases and J by 3 bases, with 2 bases between them. This CDR3 spans 10 amino acids. Here the CDR3 DNA reads TGTGCCAGCAGCCGCTACGAGCAGTACTTC. As protein: CASSRYEQYF.

The genes are TRBV28 and TRBJ2-1, with D uncertain. V was clipped by 7 bases and J by 9 bases, with 10 bases between them. This CDR3 is 11 amino acids long. Germline values: CDR1 MDHEN, CDR2 SYDVKM. The CDR3 region has the DNA TGTGCCAGCACTGTGTGGGGTGAGCAGTTCTTC. Its protein product is CASTVWGEQFF.

The chain recombines TRBV12-3 or TRBV12-4 with TRBJ2-3, with D possibly being TRBD2 (7 bases). The ends were cut back, 8 bases at V and 3 bases at J, with 12 bases in the middle. The CDR3 is 13 amino acids. The CDR3 nucleotides read TGTGCCAGCGGGAGGGGGGTAACAGATACGCAGTATTTT. Amino acid sequence: CASGRGVTDTQYF.

This rearrangement joins TRBV7-2 to TRBJ2-3; a possible D gene is TRBD2 (6 bases). Per germline, CDR1 SGHTA and CDR2 FQGNSA. Between the trimmed V and J ends, which lost 6 bases and 0 bases, there was a span of 16 bases. This CDR3 is 16 amino acids long. The CDR3 loop is CASRAYRGISTDTQYF. The CDR3 DNA reads TGTGCCAGCAGGGCATACCGGGGGATTAGCACAGATACGCAGTATTTT.

This clonotype was detected only a few times. The gene calls are TRBV18 and TRBJ2-6, with D maybe TRBD1 (6 bases). There are 17 residues in the CDR3. V was pared by 2 bases and J by 4 bases, with 15 bases between. Germline loops: CDR1 KGHSH, CDR2 LQKENI. CDR3 protein: CASSPLTTGLGANVLTF. The CDR3 DNA reads TGTGCCAGCTCACCATTAACGACAGGTCTGGGGGCCAACGTCCTGACTTTC.

The table lists this clonotype with a few counts. V gene TRBV3-1 combines with J gene TRBJ2-7; weak D call: TRBD1 (5 bases). Germline V gives CDR1 LGHDT, CDR2 YNNKEL (reference sequence). The CDR3 contains 12 residues. The germline V and J ends were trimmed by 3 bases and 7 bases, with 10 bases remaining between them. CDR3 protein: CASSQDTGEQYF. CDR3 DNA: TGTGCCAGCAGCCAGGACACCGGAGAGCAGTACTTC.

The rearrangement joins TRBV24-1 to TRBJ2-3; unclear D gene. Trimming cost V 4 bases and J 6 bases, with 16 bases left between them. There are 15 residues in the CDR3. The germline V gene has CDR1 KGHDR and CDR2 SFDVKD. The CDR3 region has the DNA TGTGCCACCAGTGACCGGGCAGCATCTGGGGATACGCAGTATTTT. It is translated as CATSDRAASGDTQYF.

The chain couples TRBV7-2 to TRBJ1-4; D not resolved. The CDR3 consists of 12 residues. V was pared by 2 bases and J by 8 bases, with 6 bases between. Looked up from germline, CDR1 is SGHTA and CDR2 is FQGNSA. The CDR3 sequence is CASSLIREKLFF. The CDR3 nucleotides are TGTGCCAGCAGCTTAATAAGGGAAAAACTGTTTTTT. The whole variable domain, filled in from reference TRBV7-2 and TRBJ1-4, reads GAGVSQSPSNKVTEKGKDVELRCDPISGHTALYWYRQSLGQGLEFLIYFQGNSAPDKSGLPSDRFSAERTGGSVSTLTIQRTQQEDSAVYLCASSLIREKLFFGSGTQLSVL.

This clonotype showed up just once. This sequence may be a read error, since a much larger clone differs from it by one base. V gene TRBV20-1 combines with J gene TRBJ2-1; 8 nucleotides match TRBD2. With V trimmed by 5 bases and J by 8 bases, 5 bases remained unmatched. This CDR3 contains 12 residues. Germline V gene data show CDR1 as DFQATT and CDR2 as SNEGSKA (reference sequence). CDR3 region: CSAGTSSDEQFF. The CDR3 bases are TGCAGTGCTGGGACTAGTTCCGATGAGCAGTTCTTC.

This clonotype was seen a handful of times. The chain uses TRBV29-1 and TRBJ2-7; D tentatively fits TRBD1 or TRBD2 (5 bases each). This CDR3 contains 13 residues. Germline CDR1 is SQVTM and CDR2 is ANQGSEA. V lost 6 bases to trimming and J lost 0 bases, with 12 bases between them. Written as DNA, the CDR3 is TGCAGCGTAACCGGGACGGTCTCCTACGAGCAGTACTTC. It yields the protein CSVTGTVSYEQYF.

The chain couples TRBV12-3 or TRBV12-4 to TRBJ2-3; TRBD2 might be the D (6 bases). Trimming removed 8 bases from V and 1 base from J, with 13 bases in between. The CDR3 covers 14 residues. The CDR3 reads CASGLGGRTDTQYF. DNA of the CDR3: TGTGCCAGCGGCCTGGGGGGTCGCACAGATACGCAGTATTTT.

The sample holds a few counts of this clonotype. The chain recombines TRBV27 with TRBJ2-7; TRBD2 agrees at 10 bases. Per germline, CDR1 MNHEY and CDR2 SMNVEV (reference sequence). With 5 bases clipped from V and 0 bases from J, the junction kept 4 bases outside the gene matches. This CDR3 comprises 15 residues. The CDR3: CASSGRLAGSYEQYF. The CDR3 nucleotides are TGTGCCAGCAGTGGTAGACTAGCGGGCTCCTACGAGCAGTACTTC.

The chain carries TRBV18 and TRBJ2-3, with D tentatively TRBD2 (6 bases). The germline V gene encodes CDR1 KGHSH and CDR2 LQKENI. The CDR3 loop spans 16 amino acids. Trimming shortened V by 3 bases and J by 2 bases, and 15 bases separated the two germline ends. Here the CDR3 reads CASSPLAGQLTDTQYF. CDR3 coding DNA: TGTGCCAGCTCACCCCTGGCGGGGCAGCTCACAGATACGCAGTATTTT.

This clonotype was counted many times. The chain carries TRBV20-1 and TRBJ2-3, with D perhaps TRBD2 (5 bases). The CDR3 totals 14 residues. Germline CDR1 reads DFQATT; CDR2 reads SNEGSKA (reference sequence). The ends were cut back, 4 bases at V and 2 bases at J, with 13 bases in the middle. CDR3 DNA: TGCAGTGCTAATGACTATCTAAACACAGATACGCAGTATTTT. Translated: CSANDYLNTDTQYF.

The table lists this clonotype with a few counts. The chain is built from TRBV15 and TRBJ2-3; D might be TRBD1 (5 bases). Per germline, CDR1 LNHNV and CDR2 YYDKDF (reference sequence). Trimming removed 6 bases at V and 2 bases at J, with 15 bases between. There are 15 residues in the CDR3. CDR3 in DNA: TGTGCCACCAGTACGGACACCTACCCCACAGATACGCAGTATTTT. Protein sequence: CATSTDTYPTDTQYF.